This entry concerns a single T cell receptor (beta chain). What this receptor recognizes is not known. Base qualities are not provided; no much larger clone lies one nucleotide away. These data are taken from a study of CD8+ T cells in alopecia areata (dated by TCRdb to the late 2010s). Regarding the complete study: Treated patients were enrolled in an open-label pilot trial of oral tofacitinib at 5 to 10 mg twice daily for moderate-to-severe alopecia areata. Patients stayed on tofacitinib for 6 to 18 months and then had 6 months of follow-up off drug so that delayed response and recurrence could be assessed. Tofacitinib-treated patients had biopsies at baseline and at 4 and 24 weeks of treatment, with a later scalp biopsy in several patients. Human TCRbeta sequencing covered scalp tissue and sorted CD4+ and CD8+ peripheral blood T cells from patchy and totalis/universalis alopecia areata patients and healthy controls. The RNA source kit depended on sample type: the PAXgene miRNA kit for fixed scalp, the miRNeasy kit for PBMCs, and the RNeasy kit for mouse skin. Clonality in the scalp was compared among normal scalp (n=4), patchy alopecia areata scalp (n=8), and alopecia totalis/universalis scalp (n=8). TCRbeta CDR3 regions were amplified by immunoSEQ multiplex PCR with 35 Vbeta forward and 13 Jbeta reverse primers. High-throughput TCRbeta sequencing was used to examine T cell clonal expansion in alopecia areata in both the C3H/HeJ mouse model and human patients.

Lesional scalp punch biopsies and peripheral blood were collected from alopecia areata patients. Human scalp biopsies went straight into PAXgene tissue containers for immediate fixation. Overall study outcomes, separate from this receptor: TCR sequences shared between patients were less clear than in mice, possibly partly because of HLA diversity in the patient population. Compared with normal scalp, lesional scalp, particularly in alopecia totalis/universalis, had higher clonality and more expanded CD8+ clones, which suggests antigenic drive. Scalp TCR repertoire analysis is complicated because resident alphabeta T cells in normal human skin are also sequenced, whereas mouse skin is dominated by gammadelta T cells.

Receptor amplification or capture employed the immunoSEQ multiplex PCR assay. RNA was extracted from all samples and reverse transcribed into cDNA, which served as template for TCR sequencing. First-strand cDNA was synthesized using SuperScript III with a 2:1 mix of oligo-dT and random hexamers. Amplification bias was assessed with a synthetic immune receptor repertoire, and residual bias was removed computationally. Processing in the source paper ran as follows. Raw reads were preprocessed to remove errors, and CDR3 was defined according to IMGT conventions as the region from the conserved cysteine to phenylalanine. Clonality was calculated as 1 minus Shannon entropy normalized by log2 of the number of productive unique TCRs. Whether scalp clones were CD4 or CD8 was inferred by matching scalp TCRbeta sequences against CD4 and CD8 repertoires sorted from blood. TCRdb re-hosts the immuneACCESS table, in-frame sequences only. Its copies lack some clones; in the studies checked, an unresolved V gene accounts for under half of them, and the cause for the rest is not known. D and trimming come from the DNA, and the V and J calls and clone size come from that table. Counted in this sample were approximately 12,000 clones; roughly 65% of them appeared once. Around a fifth of the sample is in the top ten clones.

The CDR3 starts with the cysteine, ends with the phenylalanine, and has 15 residues. This entry keeps only the CDR3 DNA: 45 bases, framed from base 1. CDR1 is given as MNHNY and CDR2 as SVGAGI, both from the germline V gene (reference sequence). Trimmed from V: 5 bases; trimmed from J: 5 bases; junction bases lacking a gene match: 11. The TCR was taken from a human donor with alopecia areata. The sequence is built from TRBV6-6 and TRBJ2-7, with 8 central nucleotides matching TRBD2. The sequenced sample consisted of skin. The sequenced DNA is TGTGCCAGCAGTAGGAACTTCGGGACTAGAGACGAGCAGTACTTC. This sequence encodes CASSRNFGTRDEQYF.